The rows below give T cell receptor beta chains drawn from one sample of a study of OX40 agonist ivuxolimab in advanced cancers. Here immunoSEQ multiplex PCR was the method, and the copy in TCRdb shows in-frame clones only, minus some. Of over 15,000 clones in the sample, 75% to 90% were seen once. Sequencing was performed on CD4+ or CD8+ T cells sorted from blood, taken in a trial of the OX40 agonist ivuxolimab. The receptors derive from an adult with an advanced solid tumor such as melanoma, head and neck, liver or kidney cancer. The CDR3 runs from the conserved cysteine through the conserved F or W. The D gene is left open where the match is weak. Size tells how often a clone was seen (once, few, many) or the class of an expanded clone, and some rows leave it out.

j_gene: TRBJ1-2; v_gene: TRBV19; abundance: .; d_gene: .; CDR3aa: CASSIGFLSYGYTF; CDR3nt: TGTGCCAGTAGTATCGGGTTCTTATCGTATGGCTACACCTTC
j_gene: TRBJ2-3; v_gene: TRBV9; abundance: .; d_gene: TRBD2; CDR3aa: CASKGAGFTDTQYF; CDR3nt: TGTGCCAGCAAGGGAGCGGGGTTTACAGATACGCAGTATTTT
j_gene: TRBJ2-1; v_gene: TRBV7-9; abundance: .; d_gene: TRBD2; CDR3aa: CASSLPFQLAGGDEQFF; CDR3nt: TGTGCCAGCAGCCTACCATTCCAACTAGCGGGTGGGGATGAGCAGTTCTTC
j_gene: TRBJ2-7; v_gene: TRBV19; abundance: .; d_gene: TRBD1; CDR3aa: CASSWDSSNYEQYF; CDR3nt: TGTGCCAGTAGTTGGGACAGCTCAAACTACGAGCAGTACTTC
j_gene: TRBJ1-2; v_gene: TRBV25-1; abundance: .; d_gene: TRBD1; CDR3aa: CASSKGRQGNYGYTF; CDR3nt: TGTGCCAGCAGTAAAGGTCGACAGGGCAACTATGGCTACACCTTC
j_gene: TRBJ1-1; v_gene: TRBV6-6; abundance: .; d_gene: TRBD1; CDR3aa: CASSGTGGFEAFF; CDR3nt: TGTGCCAGCAGCGGGACAGGGGGGTTTGAAGCTTTCTTT
j_gene: TRBJ2-7; v_gene: TRBV19; abundance: .; d_gene: .; CDR3aa: CASSIPGAYEQYF; CDR3nt: TGTGCCAGTAGTATCCCAGGGGCCTACGAGCAGTACTTC
j_gene: TRBJ2-3; v_gene: TRBV28; abundance: .; d_gene: TRBD1; CDR3aa: CASSSSGGEDTQYF; CDR3nt: TGTGCCAGCAGTTCATCAGGGGGCGAAGATACGCAGTATTTT
j_gene: TRBJ2-3; v_gene: TRBV30; abundance: .; d_gene: .; CDR3aa: CAWSVDHTQYF; CDR3nt: TGTGCCTGGAGTGTAGACCATACGCAGTATTTT
j_gene: TRBJ2-1; v_gene: TRBV30; abundance: .; d_gene: .; CDR3aa: CAWSGDTYNEQFF; CDR3nt: TGTGCCTGGAGTGGCGACACCTACAATGAGCAGTTCTTC
j_gene: TRBJ2-7; v_gene: TRBV2; abundance: .; d_gene: .; CDR3aa: CASRDYDISYEQYF; CDR3nt: TGTGCCAGCAGAGATTATGACATTTCCTACGAGCAGTACTTC
j_gene: TRBJ2-1; v_gene: TRBV11-2; abundance: .; d_gene: .; CDR3aa: CASSLEGSSAGNNEQFF; CDR3nt: TGTGCCAGCAGCTTAGAAGGATCTAGCGCTGGGAACAATGAGCAGTTCTTC
j_gene: TRBJ1-3; v_gene: TRBV14; abundance: .; d_gene: .; CDR3aa: CASSQVNTIYF; CDR3nt: TGTGCCAGCAGCCAAGTAAACACCATATATTTT
j_gene: TRBJ2-2; v_gene: TRBV30; abundance: .; d_gene: TRBD2; CDR3aa: CAWSGGRAGTGELFF; CDR3nt: TGTGCCTGGAGCGGCGGGAGGGCGGGCACCGGGGAGCTGTTTTTT
j_gene: TRBJ2-3; v_gene: TRBV4-3; abundance: .; d_gene: .; CDR3aa: CASSQDPGGWGTDTQYF; CDR3nt: TGCGCCAGCAGCCAAGACCCCGGAGGGTGGGGCACAGATACGCAGTATTTT
j_gene: TRBJ2-3; v_gene: TRBV5-1; abundance: .; d_gene: .; CDR3aa: CASSHGGGDTQYF; CDR3nt: TGCGCCAGCAGCCACGGCGGTGGGGATACGCAGTATTTT
j_gene: TRBJ2-5; v_gene: TRBV9; abundance: .; d_gene: .; CDR3aa: CASKRDNWDETQYF; CDR3nt: TGTGCCAGCAAAAGAGATAATTGGGATGAGACCCAGTACTTC
j_gene: TRBJ1-5; v_gene: TRBV28; abundance: .; d_gene: .; CDR3aa: CASSPTGHQPQHF; CDR3nt: TGTGCCAGCAGCCCGACAGGCCATCAGCCCCAGCATTTT
j_gene: TRBJ1-1; v_gene: TRBV9; abundance: .; d_gene: .; CDR3aa: CASSVAWDTEAFF; CDR3nt: TGTGCCAGCAGCGTAGCGTGGGACACTGAAGCTTTCTTT
j_gene: TRBJ2-2; v_gene: TRBV6-5; abundance: .; d_gene: .; CDR3aa: CASSYKDRAGELFF; CDR3nt: TGTGCCAGCAGTTACAAAGATCGGGCCGGGGAGCTGTTTTTT
j_gene: TRBJ1-4; v_gene: TRBV2; abundance: .; d_gene: .; CDR3aa: CASSVGSSGGEKLFF; CDR3nt: TGTGCCAGCAGTGTGGGGTCCTCGGGAGGAGAAAAACTGTTTTTT
j_gene: TRBJ2-5; v_gene: TRBV7-2; abundance: .; d_gene: TRBD1; CDR3aa: CASSLAGQGVTETQYF; CDR3nt: TGTGCCAGCAGCTTAGCGGGGCAGGGGGTCACGGAGACCCAGTACTTC
j_gene: TRBJ2-2; v_gene: TRBV11-2; abundance: .; d_gene: .; CDR3aa: CASSLLFTGELFF; CDR3nt: TGTGCCAGCAGCTTATTATTTACCGGGGAGCTGTTTTTT
j_gene: TRBJ2-3; v_gene: TRBV19; abundance: few; d_gene: .; CDR3aa: CASSGLTSTDTQYF; CDR3nt: TGTGCCAGTAGCGGGTTAACTAGCACAGATACGCAGTATTTT
j_gene: TRBJ2-6; v_gene: TRBV5-6; abundance: .; d_gene: .; CDR3aa: CASSSGPYSGANVLTF; CDR3nt: TGTGCCAGCAGCTCCGGACCGTACTCTGGGGCCAACGTCCTGACTTTC
j_gene: TRBJ2-1; v_gene: TRBV11-2; abundance: .; d_gene: TRBD2; CDR3aa: CASSQLAVSSYNEQFF; CDR3nt: TGTGCCAGCAGCCAGCTAGCGGTGAGCTCCTACAATGAGCAGTTCTTC
j_gene: TRBJ2-1; v_gene: TRBV5-4; abundance: .; d_gene: .; CDR3aa: CASSSPPGHNEQFF; CDR3nt: TGTGCCAGCAGCTCCCCGCCGGGACACAATGAGCAGTTCTTC
j_gene: TRBJ2-2; v_gene: TRBV4-1; abundance: .; d_gene: .; CDR3aa: CASRSGLMNTGELFF; CDR3nt: TGCGCCAGCAGGTCGGGACTCATGAACACCGGGGAGCTGTTTTTT
j_gene: TRBJ1-2; v_gene: TRBV19; abundance: few; d_gene: .; CDR3aa: CASSRQGDYGYTF; CDR3nt: TGTGCCAGTAGTCGCCAGGGAGACTATGGCTACACCTTC
j_gene: TRBJ2-1; v_gene: TRBV28; abundance: .; d_gene: TRBD1; CDR3aa: CASSLIPRTGRNEQFF; CDR3nt: TGTGCCAGCAGTTTAATTCCTCGGACAGGGAGGAATGAGCAGTTCTTC
j_gene: TRBJ2-7; v_gene: TRBV15; abundance: .; d_gene: TRBD1; CDR3aa: CATSSTLQGGNLEQYF; CDR3nt: TGTGCCACCAGCAGTACCCTACAGGGGGGCAACCTCGAGCAGTACTTC
j_gene: TRBJ2-7; v_gene: TRBV27; abundance: .; d_gene: .; CDR3aa: CASSFDRLKSYEQYF; CDR3nt: TGTGCCAGCAGTTTCGACAGGTTGAAGTCCTACGAGCAGTACTTC
j_gene: TRBJ1-1; v_gene: TRBV27; abundance: .; d_gene: .; CDR3aa: CASSLLGLAEAFF; CDR3nt: TGTGCCAGCAGTTTATTAGGGCTCGCTGAAGCTTTCTTT
j_gene: TRBJ2-1; v_gene: TRBV7-9; abundance: .; d_gene: .; CDR3aa: CASRPKRKSSYNEQFF; CDR3nt: TGTGCCAGCAGACCAAAGCGGAAGAGCTCCTACAATGAGCAGTTCTTC
j_gene: TRBJ2-7; v_gene: TRBV7-2; abundance: few; d_gene: .; CDR3aa: CASSLGLRSSYEQYF; CDR3nt: TGTGCCAGCAGCTTAGGGCTAAGAAGCTCCTACGAGCAGTACTTC
j_gene: TRBJ1-5; v_gene: TRBV2; abundance: .; d_gene: .; CDR3aa: CASTGSIGNQPQHF; CDR3nt: TGTGCCAGCACTGGTTCTATAGGCAATCAGCCCCAGCATTTT
j_gene: TRBJ2-3; v_gene: TRBV27; abundance: .; d_gene: TRBD2; CDR3aa: CASSLRPGTSGGATDTQYF; CDR3nt: TGTGCCAGCAGTTTACGGCCCGGAACTAGCGGTGGAGCAACAGATACGCAGTATTTT
j_gene: TRBJ2-1; v_gene: TRBV27; abundance: .; d_gene: .; CDR3aa: CASSKRPGSSYNEQFF; CDR3nt: TGTGCCAGCAGCAAACGGCCAGGGAGCTCCTACAATGAGCAGTTCTTC
j_gene: TRBJ2-1; v_gene: TRBV27; abundance: .; d_gene: .; CDR3aa: CASSLSLAVGNEQFF; CDR3nt: TGTGCCAGCAGTTTGAGCCTAGCTGTGGGTAATGAGCAGTTCTTC
j_gene: TRBJ2-1; v_gene: TRBV27; abundance: .; d_gene: .; CDR3aa: CASTPGTHQGYEQFF; CDR3nt: TGTGCCAGCACCCCCGGGACCCACCAAGGCTATGAGCAGTTCTTC
j_gene: TRBJ2-5; v_gene: TRBV9; abundance: .; d_gene: TRBD1; CDR3aa: CASSVAGGVETQYF; CDR3nt: TGTGCCAGCAGCGTAGCAGGGGGAGTCGAGACCCAGTACTTC
j_gene: TRBJ2-1; v_gene: TRBV6-1; abundance: .; d_gene: .; CDR3aa: CASSEALGNSRNNEQFF; CDR3nt: TGTGCCAGCAGTGAAGCCTTAGGTAATTCTCGGAACAATGAGCAGTTCTTC
j_gene: TRBJ2-7; v_gene: TRBV4-2; abundance: .; d_gene: TRBD2; CDR3aa: CASSPSLAGAEEQYF; CDR3nt: TGTGCCAGCAGCCCGTCCTTAGCGGGGGCCGAAGAGCAGTACTTC
j_gene: TRBJ1-5; v_gene: TRBV7-2; abundance: .; d_gene: TRBD1; CDR3aa: CASSLGGQAYQPQHF; CDR3nt: TGTGCCAGCAGTTTAGGCGGACAGGCCTATCAGCCCCAGCATTTT
j_gene: TRBJ2-7; v_gene: TRBV30; abundance: few; d_gene: .; CDR3aa: CAWSGYRASYEQYF; CDR3nt: TGTGCCTGGAGTGGATATCGGGCCTCCTACGAGCAGTACTTC
j_gene: TRBJ2-1; v_gene: TRBV30; abundance: once; d_gene: TRBD1; CDR3aa: CARGLGSYNEQFF; CDR3nt: TGTGCGAGGGGGCTAGGCTCCTACAATGAGCAGTTCTTC